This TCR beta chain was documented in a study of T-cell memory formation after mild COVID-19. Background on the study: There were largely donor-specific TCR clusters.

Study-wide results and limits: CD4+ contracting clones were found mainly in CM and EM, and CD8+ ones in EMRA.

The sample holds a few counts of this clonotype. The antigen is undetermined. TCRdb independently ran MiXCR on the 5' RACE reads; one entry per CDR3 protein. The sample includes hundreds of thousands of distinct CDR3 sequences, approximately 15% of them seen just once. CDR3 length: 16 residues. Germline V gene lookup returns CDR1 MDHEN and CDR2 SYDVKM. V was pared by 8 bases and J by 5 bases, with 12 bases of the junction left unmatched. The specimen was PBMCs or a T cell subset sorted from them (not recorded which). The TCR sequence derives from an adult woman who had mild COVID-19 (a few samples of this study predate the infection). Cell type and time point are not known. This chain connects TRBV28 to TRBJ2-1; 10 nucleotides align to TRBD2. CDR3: CASALGTSALHNEQFF. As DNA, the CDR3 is TGTGCCAGCGCCCTTGGGACTAGCGCTTTGCACAATGAGCAGTTCTTC.